This T cell receptor beta chain emerged from a study of vaccination and CD4 T cells after COVID-19. Study at large: Diagnosis preceded the drawing of post-COVID samples by a median approximately 96 days (range 35 to 161).

Germline V gene lookup returns CDR1 SEHNR and CDR2 FQNEAQ (reference sequence). Losses at the gene ends were 5 bases for V and 4 bases for J; bases not matched to a gene: 4. CDR3 length: 13 residues. Treatment: roughly 10-day PBMC culture with coronavirus spike peptide pools or control peptides (ViraFEST assay). On this clonotype itself: The antigen remains undetermined.

Sequenced with the Oncomine TCR Beta short-read assay was DNA taken from cultured CD4+ T cells. TCRdb fed the PCR reads into MiXCR, producing one record per CDR3 protein. The profile shows around 21,000 distinct CDR3 sequences, 55% to 70% of them singletons. Sequences were derived from CD4+ T cells from blood, cultured in vitro, sampled after SARS-CoV-2 vaccination. This clonotype originated in a human donor who had recovered from COVID-19. The chain recombines TRBV7-9 with TRBJ1-2, with 7 bases aligning to TRBD1. The CDR3 is CASSEGGFYGYTF. The CDR3 DNA reads TGTGCCAGCAGCGAAGGGGGCTTCTATGGCTACACCTTC.